These T cell receptor beta chains were read from a single sample in a study of early T cells in non-severe SARS-CoV-2 infection. TCRdb redid the calling of the 5' RACE reads with MiXCR, one entry per CDR3 protein. The sample lists fewer than 60,000 distinct CDR3 sequences; 9% to 9.5% were seen once. Sequencing was carried out using whole blood. Receptors were obtained from an adult who was a healthcare worker with PCR-confirmed SARS-CoV-2 infection or an uninfected control (not recorded which). The conserved cysteine and the conserved F or W are not part of the CDR3 here. The order of the fields is V gene, clone size, J gene, CDR3 protein. Some rows have no size entry. The others give once, few or many, or a class for an expanded clone.

TRBV30	few	TRBJ1-5	AWSKRGDQPQH
TRBV28	NA	TRBJ2-7	ASSPTDPSYEQY
TRBV5-1	few	TRBJ2-1	ASSLGDIYNEQF
TRBV4-1	NA	TRBJ2-1	ASGWDSSLNEQF
TRBV7-8	NA	TRBJ2-7	ASSPKGGRNYEQY
TRBV11-2	few	TRBJ2-3	ASSQLAEGTDTQY
TRBV19	many	TRBJ1-5	ASSIEGRETQPQH
TRBV24-1	many	TRBJ2-2	ATGGPSNTGELF
TRBV5-8	many	TRBJ2-6	ASSSGGSGANVLT
TRBV18	many	TRBJ1-1	ASSQDGYTEAF
TRBV14	NA	TRBJ2-1	ASSPTSVSYNEQF
TRBV12-3/TRBV12-4	NA	TRBJ2-2	ATGGTGELF
TRBV29-1	many	TRBJ1-3	SAGADGGNTIY
TRBV29-1	many	TRBJ1-1	SVDSNTEAF
TRBV29-1	many	TRBJ1-4	SVETPGGEKLF